The rows below give T cell receptor beta chains drawn from one sample of a study of lymphopenia after photon versus proton radiotherapy. Produced via immunoSEQ multiplex PCR; TCRdb's table is partial and in-frame only. Of fewer than 30,000 clones in the sample, around nine tenths were seen once. Sample: peripheral blood, taken from a patient treated with photon-based radiotherapy. All receptors derive from a woman between 50 and 59 years old with cholangiocarcinoma. Each CDR3 is given with its conserved first and last residue. The order of the fields is J gene, V gene, clone size, D gene, CDR3 protein, CDR3 DNA. The D gene is left open where the match is weak. The size of a clone is reported for some rows only, either as once, few or many, or as a class for expanded clones.

TRBJ1-6 TRBV27 . . CASSFWRRENSPLHF TGTGCCAGCAGTTTTTGGAGACGGGAGAATTCACCCCTCCACTTT
TRBJ1-6 TRBV19 . TRBD1 CASSKTDRLSYNSPLHF TGTGCCAGTAGTAAGACGGACAGGCTCTCCTATAATTCACCCCTCCACTTT
TRBJ2-1 TRBV6-4 . . CATPGPPSYNEQFF TGTGCCACCCCGGGCCCCCCCTCCTACAATGAGCAGTTCTTC
TRBJ2-2 TRBV7-8 . . CASSRTITGELFF TGTGCCAGCAGTCGAACGATTACCGGGGAGCTGTTTTTT
TRBJ2-7 TRBV19 . . CASSWKGPLTYEQYF TGTGCCAGTAGCTGGAAAGGGCCTTTAACCTACGAGCAGTACTTC
TRBJ2-6 TRBV27 once TRBD1 CAVRVQAGGLTGANVLTF TGTGCCGTCCGGGTCCAGGCAGGGGGCTTAACTGGGGCCAACGTCCTGACTTTC
TRBJ1-6 TRBV19 once . CASRRGDNNSPLHF TGTGCCAGTAGGAGGGGGGACAATAATTCACCCCTCCACTTT
TRBJ1-1 TRBV5-1 . . CASSSGNRAEAFF TGCGCCAGCAGTTCAGGGAATAGGGCTGAAGCTTTCTTT
TRBJ1-1 TRBV6-5 . TRBD1 CASSMWTGDTEAFF TGTGCCAGCAGTATGTGGACAGGGGACACTGAAGCTTTCTTT
TRBJ1-6 TRBV19 . TRBD1 CASSADRDKFNSPLHF TGTGCCAGTAGTGCGGACAGGGACAAGTTTAATTCACCCCTCCACTTT
TRBJ1-1 TRBV2 . TRBD1 CASSEDRGNTEAFF TGTGCCAGCAGTGAGGACAGGGGGAACACTGAAGCTTTCTTT
TRBJ1-1 TRBV14 . TRBD1 CASSPRQGRMKGAEAFF TGTGCCAGCAGCCCTAGACAGGGGAGGATGAAGGGGGCTGAAGCTTTCTTT
TRBJ1-2 TRBV7-2 . TRBD1 CASSLAPRQGVRGYTF TGTGCCAGCAGCTTAGCGCCTCGACAGGGTGTTCGGGGCTACACCTTC
TRBJ2-7 TRBV19 . . CASSIVVTSYEQYF TGTGCCAGTAGTATAGTAGTCACTTCCTACGAGCAGTACTTC
TRBJ1-2 TRBV10-3 . . CAISSGGFYGYTF TGTGCCATCAGCTCTGGGGGGTTTTATGGCTACACCTTC
TRBJ2-1 TRBV5-6 . TRBD2 CASSFYSGRTNEQFF TGTGCCAGCAGCTTCTATAGCGGGAGGACTAATGAGCAGTTCTTC
TRBJ2-1 TRBV11-3 . TRBD2 CASSAGLAVGNEQFF TGTGCCAGCAGCGCTGGACTAGCGGTTGGTAATGAGCAGTTCTTC
TRBJ1-1 TRBV7-2 . . CASSLGRGAGTEAFF TGTGCCAGCAGCTTAGGGCGGGGCGCGGGCACTGAAGCTTTCTTT
TRBJ2-7 TRBV5-5 . . CASSLKYSMYEQYF TGTGCCAGCAGCTTGAAATATAGTATGTACGAGCAGTACTTC
TRBJ2-5 TRBV27 . TRBD2 CASSPNLAGAQETQYF TGTGCCAGCAGTCCCAATTTAGCGGGGGCTCAAGAGACCCAGTACTTC
TRBJ1-1 TRBV7-9 . TRBD1 CSDRGMNTEAFF TGTTCGGACAGGGGGATGAACACTGAAGCTTTCTTT
TRBJ2-1 TRBV7-2 . . CASSTQAARQGREQFF TGTGCCAGCAGCACCCAAGCAGCCAGGCAAGGGAGAGAGCAGTTCTTC
TRBJ2-1 TRBV7-9 . TRBD1 CASSLRGPGDEQFF TGTGCCAGCAGTCTCAGGGGGCCCGGAGATGAGCAGTTCTTC
TRBJ2-3 TRBV27 . TRBD1 CASSFITGEDTQYF TGTGCCAGCAGTTTCATCACAGGGGAAGATACGCAGTATTTT
TRBJ1-2 TRBV7-9 . . CASSISGGGSYGYTF TGTGCCAGCAGCATATCGGGGGGTGGATCGTATGGCTACACCTTC
TRBJ1-5 TRBV5-1 . . CASSLGQPNQPQHF TGCGCCAGCAGCTTGGGACAGCCTAATCAGCCCCAGCATTTT
TRBJ1-2 TRBV6-1 . . CASTRDAYYGYTF TGTGCCAGCACCAGGGACGCCTACTATGGCTACACCTTC
TRBJ2-1 TRBV5-1 . TRBD2 CASSLILGREYNEQFF TGCGCCAGCAGCTTGATACTGGGGAGGGAGTACAATGAGCAGTTCTTC
TRBJ2-3 TRBV7-2 . . CASSERTTMTSTDTQYF TGTGCCAGCAGCGAGCGGACGACTATGACTAGCACAGATACGCAGTATTTT
TRBJ1-6 TRBV7-2 once . CASSLQGDGSKNSPLHF TGTGCCAGCAGCTTACAAGGGGACGGGTCAAAGAATTCACCCCTCCACTTT
TRBJ1-5 TRBV19 . . CASSIRTEGQPQHF TGTGCCAGTAGTATAAGGACAGAGGGTCAGCCCCAGCATTTT
TRBJ1-2 TRBV18 . . CASSSNPTGVYGYTF TGTGCCAGCTCATCAAACCCGACCGGGGTATATGGCTACACCTTC
TRBJ1-2 TRBV9 . . CASSVDPSSYGYTF TGTGCCAGCAGCGTAGATCCCAGTAGCTATGGCTACACCTTC
TRBJ1-1 TRBV27 . . CASSFYGTENTEAFF TGTGCCAGCAGTTTTTACGGGACGGAGAACACTGAAGCTTTCTTT
TRBJ2-3 TRBV12-2 . . CASRLWSGPHTDTQYF TGTGCAAGTCGCTTATGGTCGGGTCCCCACACAGATACGCAGTATTTT
TRBJ1-4 TRBV11-2 . TRBD1 CASSVFRTGGTNEKLFF TGTGCCAGCAGCGTATTTCGGACAGGGGGAACTAATGAAAAACTGTTTTTT
TRBJ2-5 TRBV7-9 . . CASSFSAQETQYF TGTGCCAGCAGCTTTTCGGCCCAAGAGACCCAGTACTTC
TRBJ1-6 TRBV9 . . CASSEGSSYNSPLHF TGTGCCAGCAGCGAGGGGAGCTCCTATAATTCACCCCTCCACTTT
TRBJ1-4 TRBV30 . . CAWSVHQGQKLFF TGTGCCTGGAGTGTACATCAGGGCCAAAAACTGTTTTTT
TRBJ1-2 TRBV29-1 once . CSVRGRRGGYTF .
TRBJ1-4 TRBV15 once . CATSRARGSNEKLFF TGTGCCACCAGCAGAGCTAGGGGATCTAATGAAAAACTGTTTTTT
TRBJ1-2 TRBV4-3 . TRBD1 CASSQDTGVYGYTF TGCGCCAGCAGCCAAGATACAGGGGTTTATGGCTACACCTTC
TRBJ1-4 TRBV19 once TRBD1 CASSLGQGSTNEKLFF TGTGCCAGTAGTCTGGGACAGGGATCGACTAATGAAAAACTGTTTTTT
TRBJ2-5 TRBV6-1 . . CASSGSGALRETQYF TGTGCCAGCAGTGGATCGGGGGCCCTCCGAGAGACCCAGTACTTC
TRBJ1-4 TRBV7-6 . . CASSTVLGGDEKLFF TGTGCCAGCAGCACCGTGTTGGGGGGGGATGAAAAACTGTTTTTT
TRBJ1-1 TRBV7-6 . . CASSLGTRDTEAFF TGTGCCAGCAGCTTAGGGACCAGGGACACTGAAGCTTTCTTT
TRBJ1-1 TRBV7-2 . . CASSPRGGDAEAFF TGTGCCAGCAGCCCCAGGGGAGGGGACGCTGAAGCTTTCTTT
TRBJ2-7 TRBV5-4 . . CASSLPGRVKQYF TGTGCCAGCAGCTTGCCCGGCAGGGTGAAGCAGTACTTC
TRBJ1-3 TRBV7-2 . . CASSSFRSSGNTIYF TGTGCCAGCAGCTCCTTCAGGTCCTCTGGAAACACCATATATTTT
TRBJ1-1 TRBV30 . . CAWSVKGTTEAFF TGTGCCTGGAGTGTGAAAGGGACCACTGAAGCTTTCTTT
TRBJ2-7 TRBV7-2 once . CASSLRYEQYF TGTGCCAGCAGCTTAAGGTACGAGCAGTACTTC
TRBJ1-1 TRBV27 . . CASSAPVGYGATEAFF TGTGCCAGCAGTGCCCCGGTCGGGTACGGGGCCACTGAAGCTTTCTTT
TRBJ1-1 TRBV6-4 . . CASSSRWNTEAFF TGTGCCAGCAGTTCCCGGTGGAACACTGAAGCTTTCTTT
TRBJ1-5 TRBV4-3 . TRBD1 CASSRGTGGYNQPQHF TGCGCCAGCAGCCGCGGGACAGGGGGTTACAATCAGCCCCAGCATTTT
TRBJ2-1 TRBV5-1 . TRBD1 CASKVSGTGGLEQFF TGCGCCAGCAAGGTGAGCGGGACAGGGGGCCTTGAGCAGTTCTTC
TRBJ2-4 TRBV4-3 . TRBD2 CASSQVAGGVFIQYF TGCGCCAGCAGCCAAGTTGCCGGGGGGGTATTCATTCAGTACTTC